This T cell receptor (beta chain) was documented in a study of CD8+ T cells in alopecia areata. Findings and limits, study-wide: Both scalp clonality and the expanded CD8+ clones among the top 100 showed a significant decrease with tofacitinib.

V dropped 7 bases and J dropped 5; count of bases not matched to a gene: 7. Per germline, CDR1 SGHRS and CDR2 YFSETQ. The CDR3 covers 14 residues. RNA, once extracted, was reverse transcribed into cDNA for use as the sequencing template. Using immunoSEQ multiplex PCR, the repertoire was profiled, and TCRdb retains in-frame clones only, with some absent. The sample consists of approximately 180,000 clones, roughly 60% of them appearing once. Sample treatment: oral pan-JAK inhibitor, 5-10 mg twice daily. About this clone: Its antigen is still unknown.

This TCR came from a human donor with alopecia areata. Sequenced material: CD4+ T cells sorted from blood, taken at week 24, from a patient treated with tofacitinib. The genes are TRBV5-1 and TRBJ2-5; TRBD2 matches at 11 bases. For the CDR3, the DNA is TGCGCCAGCCGTAGCGGGGGGGCCGAGGAGACCCAGTACTTC. Translation gives CASRSGGAEETQYF.